This entry concerns a single TCR beta chain. The data were taken from a study of T-cell memory formation after mild COVID-19. TCRdb used MiXCR to reprocess the 5' RACE reads, holding one entry per CDR3 protein. The data show about 420,000 distinct CDR3 sequences, less than 25% seen once. In germline, CDR1 is SEHNR, CDR2 FQNEAQ (reference sequence). This CDR3 has 15 residues. Unmatched junction bases numbered 3, after V lost 4 bases and J lost 1 base. This chain joins TRBV7-9 and TRBJ2-5, with TRBD1 matching 10 bases. Material: PBMCs or a T cell subset sorted from them (not recorded which). This TCR derives from an adult woman who had mild COVID-19 (a few samples of this study predate the infection). Cell type and time point are not known. The CDR3: CASSSGTGAQETQYF. The CDR3 DNA follows: TGTGCCAGCAGCTCCGGGACAGGGGCCCAAGAGACCCAGTACTTC.